Given below is one T cell receptor beta chain in context. Healthy Russian Caucasian donors spanned ages about 6 to 90 years. PCR was performed a second time for about 7 to 12 cycles using a sample-barcoded 5' primer and a J-beta primer mix. TCRdb processed the 5' RACE reads anew with MiXCR; each CDR3 protein has one entry. This table has approximately 810,000 distinct CDR3 sequences, about 37% appearing once. This record belongs to a study of blood T cells in healthy people across ages. Germline CDR1 is SGHRS and CDR2 is YFSETQ. This CDR3 contains 14 residues. The V end lost 1 base, the J end lost 5 bases, and 12 bases lay between the germline ends.

The source of this sequence is a man between 18 and 29 years old in good health. The chain employs TRBV5-1 and TRBJ2-5; the D gene is possibly TRBD2 (5 bases). The sample was blood. CDR3 bases: TGCGCCAGCAGCTTGACTAGTTTGGATGAGACCCAGTACTTC. Translation: CASSLTSLDETQYF.